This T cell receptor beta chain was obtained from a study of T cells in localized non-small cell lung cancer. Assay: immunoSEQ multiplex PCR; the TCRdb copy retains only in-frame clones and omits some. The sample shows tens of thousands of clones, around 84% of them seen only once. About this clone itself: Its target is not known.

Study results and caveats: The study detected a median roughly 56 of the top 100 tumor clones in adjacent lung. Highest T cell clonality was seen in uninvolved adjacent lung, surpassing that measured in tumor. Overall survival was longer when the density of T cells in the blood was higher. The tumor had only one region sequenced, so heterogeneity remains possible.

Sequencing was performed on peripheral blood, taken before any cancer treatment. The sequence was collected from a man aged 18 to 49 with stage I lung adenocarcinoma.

Here the CDR3 DNA reads TGTGCCAGCACAACCCTGTCCGAGCAGTACTTC. Translated: CASTTLSEQYF. V is TRBV2 and J is TRBJ2-7, with D unresolved. Germline values: CDR1 SNHLY, CDR2 FYNNEI. CDR3 size: 11 residues. The V end was cut by 7 bases, the J end by 6 bases, with 10 bases between.